The T cell receptor beta chain under discussion was sequenced for a study of CD8 T cells in Susac syndrome. Findings and limits, study-wide: The study conceded that relatively few individuals underwent its TCR sequencing and HLA analysis.

RNA in amounts of roughly 0.5 to 1 ug was reverse transcribed with random hexamers. The immunoSEQ assay covered 54 Vbeta and 13 Jbeta segments for CDR3. TCRdb passed the immunoSEQ multiplex PCR reads through MiXCR, listing each CDR3 protein once. Of about 440,000 distinct CDR3 sequences in the sample, approximately 89% were seen once. Comments on this clonotype: The antigen remains undetermined.

The V gene's germline CDR1 is SGDLS and CDR2 YYNGEE. Trimming shortened V by 3 bases and J by 5 bases, and 17 bases separated the two germline ends. This CDR3 spans 15 amino acids. It was negative isolation that provided the CD8+ and CD4+ T cells, whereas TEMRA cells were enriched by FACS. The material sequenced was CD8+ T cells from PBMCs. The sequence derives from a human donor with multiple sclerosis. The chain couples TRBV9 to TRBJ1-2; D uncertain. CDR3 coding DNA: TGTGCCAGCAGCGCCAATAACCTAGGAGGGTATGGCTACACCTTC. Translated, it gives CASSANNLGGYGYTF.